This TCR beta chain derives from a study of blood T cell repertoires in COVID-19. Here immunoSEQ multiplex PCR was the method, and the copy in TCRdb shows in-frame clones only, minus some. Among approximately 130,000 clones, just under 85% were seen once, and the ten largest hold around 13%. Germline CDR1 MNHEY, CDR2 SVGAGI. The germline V and J ends were trimmed by 8 bases and 2 bases, with 4 bases remaining between them. The CDR3 is 12 amino acids. This rearrangement joins TRBV6-5 to TRBJ2-6; D gene uncertain. The sequenced material came from peripheral blood. The TCR originated in a human donor in a cohort sampled during active COVID-19. In nucleotides, the CDR3 is TGTGCCAGCCAAACTGGGGCCAACGTCCTGACTTTC. It is translated as CASQTGANVLTF.